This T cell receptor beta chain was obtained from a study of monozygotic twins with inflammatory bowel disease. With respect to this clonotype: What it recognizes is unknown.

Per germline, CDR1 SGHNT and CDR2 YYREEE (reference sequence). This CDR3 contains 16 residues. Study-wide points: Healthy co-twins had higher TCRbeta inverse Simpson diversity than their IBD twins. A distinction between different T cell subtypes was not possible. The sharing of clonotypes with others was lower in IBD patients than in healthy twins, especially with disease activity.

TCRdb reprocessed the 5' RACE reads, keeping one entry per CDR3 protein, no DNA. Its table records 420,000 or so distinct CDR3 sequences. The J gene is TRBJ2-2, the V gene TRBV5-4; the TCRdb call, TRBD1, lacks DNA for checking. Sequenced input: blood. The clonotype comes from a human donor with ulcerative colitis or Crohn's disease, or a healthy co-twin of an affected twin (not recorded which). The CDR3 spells CASSLFKGAVTGELFF.